The 2 T cell receptor beta chains in this list originate from one sample, sequenced in a study of cytomegalovirus exposure and HLA in healthy donors. The PCR was carried out with 60 Vbeta primers and 13 Jbeta primers. The data were produced by immunoSEQ multiplex PCR, yet TCRdb's version contains in-frame clones alone and is incomplete. The data contain about 170,000 clones, approximately 81% of them singletons. The sequenced sample was PBMCs. The receptors derive from a man aged 25 to 45 in good health and CMV-seropositive.

The CDR3: CASSLEISGRVQYF. The CDR3 DNA reads TGTGCCAGCAGCTTAGAGATCAGCGGGAGGGTTCAGTATTTT. This chain uses TRBV11-3 with TRBJ2-3; 10 positions agree with TRBD2. Germline CDR1 and CDR2: SGHNT and YENEEA. This CDR3 comprises 14 residues. The trim removed 0 bases at V and 12 bases at J, leaving 6 bases unmatched.

This clone was counted a single time. V and J are TRBV6-5 and TRBJ2-7; TRBD1 might be the D (5 bases). Germline lookup yields CDR1 MNHEY and CDR2 SVGAGI. There are 16 residues in the CDR3. V was shortened by 2 bases and J by 0 bases, with 14 bases between the two germline ends. The CDR3 sequence is CASSYGTGALSYEQYF. CDR3 nucleotide sequence: TGTGCCAGCAGTTACGGTACAGGAGCCCTCTCCTACGAGCAGTACTTC.